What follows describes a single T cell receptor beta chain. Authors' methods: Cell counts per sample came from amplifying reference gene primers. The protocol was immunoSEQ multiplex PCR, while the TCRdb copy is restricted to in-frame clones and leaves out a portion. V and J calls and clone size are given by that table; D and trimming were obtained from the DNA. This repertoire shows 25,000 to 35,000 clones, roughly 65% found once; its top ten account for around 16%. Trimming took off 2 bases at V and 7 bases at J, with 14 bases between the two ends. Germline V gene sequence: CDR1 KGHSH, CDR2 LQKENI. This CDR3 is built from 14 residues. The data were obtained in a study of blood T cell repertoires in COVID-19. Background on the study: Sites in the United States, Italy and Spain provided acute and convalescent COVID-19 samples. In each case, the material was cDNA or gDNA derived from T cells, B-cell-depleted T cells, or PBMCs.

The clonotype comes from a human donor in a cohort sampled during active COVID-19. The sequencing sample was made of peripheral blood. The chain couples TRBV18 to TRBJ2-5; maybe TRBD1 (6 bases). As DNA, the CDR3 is TGTGCCAGCTCACCAACAGGGAATAAAAGGACCCAGTACTTC. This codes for CASSPTGNKRTQYF.